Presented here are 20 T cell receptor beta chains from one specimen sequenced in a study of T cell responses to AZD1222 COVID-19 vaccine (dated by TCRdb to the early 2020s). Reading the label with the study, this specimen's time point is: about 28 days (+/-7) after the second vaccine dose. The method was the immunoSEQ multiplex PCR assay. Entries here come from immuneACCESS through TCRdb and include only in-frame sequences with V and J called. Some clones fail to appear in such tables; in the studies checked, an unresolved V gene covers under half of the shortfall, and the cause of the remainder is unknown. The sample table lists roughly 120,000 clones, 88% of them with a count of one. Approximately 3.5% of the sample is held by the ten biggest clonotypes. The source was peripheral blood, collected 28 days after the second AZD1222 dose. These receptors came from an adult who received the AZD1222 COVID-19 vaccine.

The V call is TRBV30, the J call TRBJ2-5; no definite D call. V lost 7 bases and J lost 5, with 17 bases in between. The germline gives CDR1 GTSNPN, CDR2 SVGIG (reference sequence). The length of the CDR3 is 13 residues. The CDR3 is CASTDGPSETQYF. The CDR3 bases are TGTGCCTCCACCGACGGGCCGAGCGAGACCCAGTACTTC.

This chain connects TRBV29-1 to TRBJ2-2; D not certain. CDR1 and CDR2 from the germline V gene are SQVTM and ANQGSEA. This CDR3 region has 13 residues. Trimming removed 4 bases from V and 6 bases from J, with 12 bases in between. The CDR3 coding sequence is TGCAGCGTTGGTAATTCAGGTCCCGGGGAGCTGTTTTTT. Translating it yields CSVGNSGPGELFF.

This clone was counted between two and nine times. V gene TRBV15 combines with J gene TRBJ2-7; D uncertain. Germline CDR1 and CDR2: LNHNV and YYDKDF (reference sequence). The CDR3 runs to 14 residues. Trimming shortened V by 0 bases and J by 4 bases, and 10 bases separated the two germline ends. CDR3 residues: CATSRDKGPYEQYF. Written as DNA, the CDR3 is TGTGCCACCAGCAGAGATAAGGGCCCATACGAGCAGTACTTC. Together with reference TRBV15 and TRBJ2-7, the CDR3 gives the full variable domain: DAMVIQNPRYQVTQFGKPVTLSCSQTLNHNVMYWYQQKSSQAPKLLFHYYDKDFNNEADTPDNFQSRRPNTSFCFLDIRSPGLGDTAMYLCATSRDKGPYEQYFGPGTRLTVT.

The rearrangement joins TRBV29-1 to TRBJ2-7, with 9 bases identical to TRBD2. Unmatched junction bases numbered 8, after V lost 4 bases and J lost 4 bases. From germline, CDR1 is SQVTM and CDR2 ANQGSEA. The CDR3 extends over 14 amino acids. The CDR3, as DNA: TGCAGCGTTGGTAGGAGACTAGCGGATTACGAGCAGTACTTC. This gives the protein CSVGRRLADYEQYF.

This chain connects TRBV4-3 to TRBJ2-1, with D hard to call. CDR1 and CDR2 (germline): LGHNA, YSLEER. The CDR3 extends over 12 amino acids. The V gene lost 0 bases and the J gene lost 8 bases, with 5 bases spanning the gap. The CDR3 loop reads CASSQDNDEQFF. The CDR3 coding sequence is TGCGCCAGCAGCCAAGATAACGATGAGCAGTTCTTC.

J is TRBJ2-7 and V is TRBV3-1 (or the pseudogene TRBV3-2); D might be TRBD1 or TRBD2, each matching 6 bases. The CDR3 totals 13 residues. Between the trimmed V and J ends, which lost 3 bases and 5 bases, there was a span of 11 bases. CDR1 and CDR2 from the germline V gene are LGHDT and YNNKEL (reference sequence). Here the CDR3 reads CASSQGGSHEQYF. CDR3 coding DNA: TGTGCCAGCAGCCAGGGGGGCAGCCACGAGCAGTACTTC.

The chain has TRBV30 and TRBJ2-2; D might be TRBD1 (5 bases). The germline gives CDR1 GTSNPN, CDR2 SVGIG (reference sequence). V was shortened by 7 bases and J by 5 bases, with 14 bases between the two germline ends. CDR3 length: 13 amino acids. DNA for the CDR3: TGTGCCTACAAATATAGGGGAACCGGGGAGCTGTTTTTT. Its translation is CAYKYRGTGELFF.

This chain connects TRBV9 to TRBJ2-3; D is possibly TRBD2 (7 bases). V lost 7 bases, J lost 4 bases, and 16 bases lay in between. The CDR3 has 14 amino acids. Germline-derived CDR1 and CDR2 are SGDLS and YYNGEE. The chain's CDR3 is CASQGGGGPDTQYF. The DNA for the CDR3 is TGTGCCAGCCAAGGGGGAGGGGGTCCAGATACGCAGTATTTT.

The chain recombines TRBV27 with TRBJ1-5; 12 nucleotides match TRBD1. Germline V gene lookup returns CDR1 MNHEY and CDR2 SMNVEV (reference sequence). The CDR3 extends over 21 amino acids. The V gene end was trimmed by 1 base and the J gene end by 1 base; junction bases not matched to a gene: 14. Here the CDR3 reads CASSLFGIGTGGKQSNQPQHF. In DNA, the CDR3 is TGTGCCAGCAGTTTATTTGGGATTGGGACAGGGGGCAAGCAGAGCAATCAGCCCCAGCATTTT.

CDR3 in amino acids: CASSFGPSNIQYF. DNA of the CDR3: TGTGCCAGCAGTTTCGGACCCTCAAACATTCAGTACTTC. The J gene is TRBJ2-4, the V gene TRBV6-5, with D uncertain. CDR3 length equals 13 residues. Trimming removed 4 bases from V and 6 bases from J, with 10 bases in between. CDR1 and CDR2 (germline): MNHEY, SVGAGI.

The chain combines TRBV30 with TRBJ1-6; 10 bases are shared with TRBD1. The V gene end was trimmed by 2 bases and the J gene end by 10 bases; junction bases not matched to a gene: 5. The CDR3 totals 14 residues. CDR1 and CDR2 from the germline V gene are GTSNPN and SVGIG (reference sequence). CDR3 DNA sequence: TGTGCCTGGAGTAGGACAGGGGGTAGATCACCCCTCCACTTT. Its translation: CAWSRTGGRSPLHF. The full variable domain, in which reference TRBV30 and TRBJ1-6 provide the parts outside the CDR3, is SQTIHQWPATLVQPVGSPLSLECTVEGTSNPNLYWYRQAAGRGLQLLFYSVGIGQISSEVPQNLSASRPQDRQFILSSKKLLLSDSGFYLCAWSRTGGRSPLHFGNGTRLTVT.

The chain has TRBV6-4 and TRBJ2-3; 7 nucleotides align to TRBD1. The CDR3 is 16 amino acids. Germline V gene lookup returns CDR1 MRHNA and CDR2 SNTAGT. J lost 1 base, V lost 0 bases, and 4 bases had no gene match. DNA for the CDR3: TGTGCCAGCAGTGACTCGAGAACAGGGGGCACAGATACGCAGTATTTT. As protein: CASSDSRTGGTDTQYF.

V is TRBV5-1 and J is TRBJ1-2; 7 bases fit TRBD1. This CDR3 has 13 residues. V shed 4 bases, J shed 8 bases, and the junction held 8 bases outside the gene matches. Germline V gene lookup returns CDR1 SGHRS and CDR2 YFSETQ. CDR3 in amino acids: CASSPGQEGGYTF. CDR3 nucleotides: TGCGCCAGCAGCCCTGGACAGGAAGGAGGCTACACCTTC.

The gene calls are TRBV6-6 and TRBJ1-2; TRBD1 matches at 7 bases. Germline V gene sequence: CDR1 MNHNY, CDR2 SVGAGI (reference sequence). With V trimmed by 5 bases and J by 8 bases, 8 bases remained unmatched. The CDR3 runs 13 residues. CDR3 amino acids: CASSSQGERGYTF. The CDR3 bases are TGTGCCAGCAGTAGCCAGGGGGAACGAGGCTACACCTTC.

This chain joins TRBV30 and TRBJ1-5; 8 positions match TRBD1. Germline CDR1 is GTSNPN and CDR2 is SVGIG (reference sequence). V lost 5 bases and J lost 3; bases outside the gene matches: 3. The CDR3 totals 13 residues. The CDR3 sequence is CAWAGQVNQPQHF. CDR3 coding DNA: TGTGCCTGGGCGGGACAGGTCAATCAGCCCCAGCATTTT. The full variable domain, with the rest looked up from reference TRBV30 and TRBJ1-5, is SQTIHQWPATLVQPVGSPLSLECTVEGTSNPNLYWYRQAAGRGLQLLFYSVGIGQISSEVPQNLSASRPQDRQFILSSKKLLLSDSGFYLCAWAGQVNQPQHFGDGTRLSIL.

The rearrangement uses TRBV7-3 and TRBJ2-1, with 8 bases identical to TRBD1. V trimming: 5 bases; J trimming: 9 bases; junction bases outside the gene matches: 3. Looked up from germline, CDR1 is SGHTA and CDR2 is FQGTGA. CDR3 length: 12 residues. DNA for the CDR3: TGTGCCAGCAGCGAAACAGGGGGTGAGCAGTTCTTC. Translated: CASSETGGEQFF.

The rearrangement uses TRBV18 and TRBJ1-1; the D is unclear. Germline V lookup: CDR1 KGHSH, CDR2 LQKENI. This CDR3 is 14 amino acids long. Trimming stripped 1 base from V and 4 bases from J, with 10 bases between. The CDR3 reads CASSPQRAVTEAFF. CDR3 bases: TGTGCCAGCTCACCACAGAGGGCGGTCACTGAAGCTTTCTTT. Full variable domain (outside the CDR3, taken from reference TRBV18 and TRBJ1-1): NAGVMQNPRHLVRRRGQEARLRCSPMKGHSHVYWYRQLPEEGLKFMVYLQKENIIDESGMPKERFSAEFPKEGPSILRIQQVVRGDSAAYFCASSPQRAVTEAFFGQGTRLTVV.

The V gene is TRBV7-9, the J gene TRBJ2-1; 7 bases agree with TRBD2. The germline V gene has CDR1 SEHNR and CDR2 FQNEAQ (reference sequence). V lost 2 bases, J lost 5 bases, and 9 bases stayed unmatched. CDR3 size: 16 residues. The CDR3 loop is CASSLSGLAVNNEQFF. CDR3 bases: TGTGCCAGCAGCTTAAGTGGGCTAGCGGTTAACAATGAGCAGTTCTTC.

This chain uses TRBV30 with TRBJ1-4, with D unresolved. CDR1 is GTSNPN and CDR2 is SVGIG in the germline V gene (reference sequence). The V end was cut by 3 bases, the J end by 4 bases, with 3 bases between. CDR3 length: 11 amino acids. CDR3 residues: CAWSRNEKLFF. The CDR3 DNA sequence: TGTGCCTGGAGCCGTAATGAAAAACTGTTTTTT.

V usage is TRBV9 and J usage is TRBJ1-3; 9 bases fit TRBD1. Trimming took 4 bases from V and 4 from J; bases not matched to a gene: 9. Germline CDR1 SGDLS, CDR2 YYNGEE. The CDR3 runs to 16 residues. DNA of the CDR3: TGTGCCAGCAGCCTCTCGGGACAGGGTACCGGAAACACCATATATTTT. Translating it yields CASSLSGQGTGNTIYF.